This T cell receptor (beta chain) was sequenced during a study of Ad26.COV2.S vaccination and SARS-CoV-2 variants. Study-level information: Ad26.COV2.S was injected intramuscularly once or twice, 56 days apart. Regarding the study as a whole: Non-spike TCR breadth was similar in vaccine and placebo recipients. Recipients given vaccine exceeded placebo recipients in spike-specific TCR breadth.

Indicated treatment: some 19 received Ad26.COV2.S at low or high dose, single or two shots; about five received placebo; per-sample allocation not given. Collection of samples fell on day 63 after the first vaccine or placebo injection. Only in-frame clones appear in the TCRdb table, and some are missing; sequencing was by immunoSEQ multiplex PCR. The profile shows approximately 400,000 clones, 70% to 90% of them singletons. J gave up 2 bases and V 0 bases, and 13 bases lay outside the gene matches. Germline V CDR1 and CDR2: MNHEY, SVGEGT. CDR3 length equals 19 residues. For this clone: As yet, its antigen is unknown.

The chain uses TRBV6-2 or TRBV6-3 and TRBJ1-5, with 7 bases matching TRBD1. The receptor was derived from a person aged 18-60 years who received the Ad26.COV2.S COVID-19 vaccine or a placebo. This specimen was peripheral blood, taken in a trial of Ad26.COV2.S vaccine versus placebo. CDR3 bases: TGTGCCAGCAGTTACTCGAAGGGCAGGGGGATATCAGGCAATCAGCCCCAGCATTTT. Its translation: CASSYSKGRGISGNQPQHF.